There are a few counts of the clone carrying this TCR beta chain. Its antigen is not known. The sample originates from a study of identical twins. The study, taken as a whole, reports: Excess sharing by twins proved weaker in beta out-of-frame sequences. Carriage of fewer insertions was seen in abundant cord blood beta clonotypes, whereas memory repertoires showed none.

TCRdb re-called the 5' RACE reads with MiXCR, one entry per CDR3 protein. The table shows 510,000 or so distinct CDR3 sequences, with 15% occurring only once. In germline, CDR1 is DFQATT, CDR2 SNEGSKA (reference sequence). This CDR3 region has 13 residues. V was cut by 5 bases and J by 0 bases, with 9 bases left in between. Another study also made use of these data, one on yellow fever vaccine responses in identical twins.

The chain recombines TRBV20-1 with TRBJ2-3; D remains ambiguous. The source material was CD4+ T cells sorted from blood. This receptor was taken from a woman aged 18-35 years in good health. CDR3 amino acids: CSAGRPSTDTQYF. CDR3 coding DNA: TGCAGTGCTGGTAGACCGAGCACAGATACGCAGTATTTT.